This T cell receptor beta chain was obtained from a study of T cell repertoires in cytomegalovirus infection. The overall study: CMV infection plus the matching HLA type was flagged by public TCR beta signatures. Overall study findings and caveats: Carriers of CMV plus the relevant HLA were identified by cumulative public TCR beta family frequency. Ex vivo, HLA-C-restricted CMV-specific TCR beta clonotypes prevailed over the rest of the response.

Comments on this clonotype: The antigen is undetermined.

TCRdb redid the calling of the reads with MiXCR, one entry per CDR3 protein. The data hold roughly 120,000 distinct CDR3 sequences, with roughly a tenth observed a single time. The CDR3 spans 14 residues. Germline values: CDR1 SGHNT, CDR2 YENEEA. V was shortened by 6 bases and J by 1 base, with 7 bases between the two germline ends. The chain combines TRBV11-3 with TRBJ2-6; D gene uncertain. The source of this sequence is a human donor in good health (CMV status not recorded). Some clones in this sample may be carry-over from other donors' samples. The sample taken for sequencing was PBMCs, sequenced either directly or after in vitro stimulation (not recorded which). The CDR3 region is CASSTRSGANVLTF. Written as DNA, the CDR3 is TGTGCCAGCAGTACCCGTTCTGGGGCCAACGTCCTGACTTTC.